This T cell receptor (beta chain) was observed in a study of metastatic and nonmetastatic thyroid tumors (dated by TCRdb to 2020 to 2021). Context from the whole study: For patients with malignant and with benign thyroid disease, the researchers compared repertoires between peripheral blood samples and tumor or nodule tissue samples. What the work shows at the level of the full study, not this receptor alone: TCR beta diversity was reported as significantly higher in malignant tumors than in benign nodules, in both blood and tumor samples.

Before undergoing thyroid surgery, none of the patients had been given any kind of treatment. Patient clinical samples collected from about 2011 to 2018 were retrospectively analysed using T-cell receptor beta sequencing. Library method: PCR. Data came from an Illumina HiSeq 4000. High-throughput sequencing was used to profile the CDR3 region of the TCR beta-chain in every patient. For the original study's pipeline: A classifier to discriminate distant-metastatic papillary thyroid cancer patients was built from CDR3 differences across clinicopathological groups. The Shannon index was used to measure repertoire diversity, and the Morisita-Horn index was used to measure how similar tumor and blood repertoires were. In-frame beta chains were kept once TCRdb had trimmed the public reads at Q25 with fastp and called clones with MiXCR. TCRdb assigned the V and J calls; the authors' analysis was not used. Within this sample are about 93,000 clones, with approximately 12% of them counted one time only. The ten most abundant clones make up around 10% of the sample.

The germline V gene supplies CDR1 MNHEY and CDR2 SVGEGT. Counted from cysteine to phenylalanine, this CDR3 has 15 amino acids. Of the read, only the CDR3 DNA is kept; its 45 bases are in frame from base 1. This clone was counted a few times. Its antigen is not yet known. One junction end disagrees with the germline gene, perhaps due to a read error. The sequencing sample was made of blood. The rearranged chain carries TRBV6-2 or TRBV6-3 and TRBJ2-2, with 7 middle bases fitting TRBD2. The sequence came from a female donor with papillary thyroid cancer or a benign thyroid nodule (not recorded which). Some clones in this sample may be carry-over from other donors' samples. The CDR3 protein sequence reads: CSSSYLAVNTGDLFF. At the DNA level, the sequence is TGTTCCAGCAGTTACCTAGCGGTGAACACCGGGGATCTGTTTTTT.